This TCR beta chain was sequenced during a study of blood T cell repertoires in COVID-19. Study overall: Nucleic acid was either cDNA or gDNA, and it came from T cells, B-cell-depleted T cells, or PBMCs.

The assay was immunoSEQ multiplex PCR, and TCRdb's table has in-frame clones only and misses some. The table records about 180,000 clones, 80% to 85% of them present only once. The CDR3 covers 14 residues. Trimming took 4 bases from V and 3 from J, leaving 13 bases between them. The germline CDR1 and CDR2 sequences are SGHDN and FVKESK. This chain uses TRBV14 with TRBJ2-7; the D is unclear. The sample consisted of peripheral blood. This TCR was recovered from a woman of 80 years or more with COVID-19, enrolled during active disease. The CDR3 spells CASSPDIRVYEQYF. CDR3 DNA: TGTGCCAGCAGCCCTGACATCCGCGTCTACGAGCAGTACTTC.